The T cell receptor beta chain described here comes from a study of blood T cells in healthy people across ages. The sample, about 10 milliliters of peripheral blood, was drawn from each donor. Germline CDR1 MNHEY, CDR2 SVGAGI. Trimming took off 6 bases at V and 9 bases at J, with 20 bases between the two ends. The CDR3 sequence is 14 residues long. Primed by a sample-barcoded 5' primer and a J-beta primer mix, a second PCR proceeded for about 7 to 11 cycles. TCRdb redid the calling of the 5' RACE reads with MiXCR, one entry per CDR3 protein. The table lists 1 million or so distinct CDR3 sequences, 25% of them singletons, with about 0.72% in the top ten. This sample was shared with a second study, whose subject was T cells of mothers and their children. According to that study: The effect of thymic selection on TCR recombination output is similar between related and unrelated pairs.

Specimen: blood. This chain links TRBV6-5 with TRBJ1-1; D might be TRBD1 (5 bases). This TCR derives from a girl aged 2-9 years in good health. CDR3 DNA sequence: TGTGCCAGCAGACCACAGATCGACAGTATTCAAGCTTTCTTT. It is translated as CASRPQIDSIQAFF.